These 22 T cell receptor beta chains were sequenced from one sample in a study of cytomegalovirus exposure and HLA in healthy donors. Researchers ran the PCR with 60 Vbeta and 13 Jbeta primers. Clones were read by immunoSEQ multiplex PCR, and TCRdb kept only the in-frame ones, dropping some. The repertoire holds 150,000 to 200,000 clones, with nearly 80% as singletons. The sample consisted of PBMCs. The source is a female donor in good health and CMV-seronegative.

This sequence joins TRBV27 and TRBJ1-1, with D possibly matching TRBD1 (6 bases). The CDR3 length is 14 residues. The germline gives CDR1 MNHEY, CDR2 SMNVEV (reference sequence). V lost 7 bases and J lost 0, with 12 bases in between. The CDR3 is CASTPGQMNTEAFF. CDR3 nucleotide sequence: TGTGCCAGCACTCCGGGACAAATGAACACTGAAGCTTTCTTT.

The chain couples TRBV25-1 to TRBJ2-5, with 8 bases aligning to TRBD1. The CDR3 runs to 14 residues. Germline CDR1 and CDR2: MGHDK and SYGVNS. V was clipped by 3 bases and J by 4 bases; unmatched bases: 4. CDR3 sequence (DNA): TGTGCCAGCAGTGACCCAGGACAGGGAGAGACCCAGTACTTC. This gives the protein CASSDPGQGETQYF.

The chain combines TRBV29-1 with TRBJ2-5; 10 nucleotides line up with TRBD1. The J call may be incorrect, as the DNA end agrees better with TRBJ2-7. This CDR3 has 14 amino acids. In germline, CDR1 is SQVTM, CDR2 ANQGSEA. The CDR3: CSVGRQGASYEQYF. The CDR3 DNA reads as TGCAGCGTTGGCAGACAGGGGGCTAGCTACGAGCAGTACTTC.

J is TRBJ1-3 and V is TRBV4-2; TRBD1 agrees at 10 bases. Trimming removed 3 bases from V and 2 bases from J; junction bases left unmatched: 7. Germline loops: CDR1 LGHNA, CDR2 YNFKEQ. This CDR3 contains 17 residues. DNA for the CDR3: TGTGCCAGCAGCCATACGATTGGGACAGGGGCTGGAAACACCATATATTTT. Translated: CASSHTIGTGAGNTIYF.

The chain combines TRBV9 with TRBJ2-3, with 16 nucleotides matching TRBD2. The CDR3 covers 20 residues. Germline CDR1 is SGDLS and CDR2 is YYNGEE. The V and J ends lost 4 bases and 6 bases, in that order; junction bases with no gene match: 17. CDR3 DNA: TGTGCCAGCAGCCCTGATATTACTCCCGGGACTAGCGGGGGGGCCGATACGCAGTATTTT. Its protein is CASSPDITPGTSGGADTQYF. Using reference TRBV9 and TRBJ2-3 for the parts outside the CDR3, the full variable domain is DSGVTQTPKHLITATGQRVTLRCSPRSGDLSVYWYQQSLDQGLQFLIQYYNGEERAKGNILERFSAQQFPDLHSELNLSSLELGDSALYFCASSPDITPGTSGGADTQYFGPGTRLTVL.

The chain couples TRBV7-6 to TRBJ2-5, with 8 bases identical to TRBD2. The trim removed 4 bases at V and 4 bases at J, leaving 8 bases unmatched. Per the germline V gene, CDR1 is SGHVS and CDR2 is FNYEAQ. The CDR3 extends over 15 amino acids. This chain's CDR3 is CASSSKRERAETQYF. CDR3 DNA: TGTGCCAGCAGCTCCAAGCGGGAGAGAGCAGAGACCCAGTACTTC. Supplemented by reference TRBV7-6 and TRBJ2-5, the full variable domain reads GAGVSQSPRYKVTKRGQDVALRCDPISGHVSLYWYRQALGQGPEFLTYFNYEAQQDKSGLPNDRFSAERPEGSISTLTIQRTEQRDSAMYRCASSSKRERAETQYFGPGTRLLVL.

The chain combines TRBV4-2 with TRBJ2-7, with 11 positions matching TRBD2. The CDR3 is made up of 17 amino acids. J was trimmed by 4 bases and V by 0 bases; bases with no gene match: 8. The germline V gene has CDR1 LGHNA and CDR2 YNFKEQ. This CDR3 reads CASSQDELAGVSYEQYF. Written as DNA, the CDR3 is TGTGCCAGCAGCCAAGATGAACTAGCGGGAGTTTCGTACGAGCAGTACTTC.

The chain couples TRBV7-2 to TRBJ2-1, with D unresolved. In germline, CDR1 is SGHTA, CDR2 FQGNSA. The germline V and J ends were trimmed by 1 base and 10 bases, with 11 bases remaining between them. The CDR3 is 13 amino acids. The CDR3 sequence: CASSLGLTVEQFF. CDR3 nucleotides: TGTGCCAGCAGCTTAGGTCTAACCGTGGAGCAGTTCTTC.

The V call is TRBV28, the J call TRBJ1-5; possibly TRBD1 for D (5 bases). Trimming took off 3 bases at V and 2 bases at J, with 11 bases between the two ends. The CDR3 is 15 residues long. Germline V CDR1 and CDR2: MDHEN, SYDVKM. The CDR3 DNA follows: TGTGCCAGCAGTTTTTCCGGGGGTGGCAATCAGCCCCAGCATTTT. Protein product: CASSFSGGGNQPQHF.

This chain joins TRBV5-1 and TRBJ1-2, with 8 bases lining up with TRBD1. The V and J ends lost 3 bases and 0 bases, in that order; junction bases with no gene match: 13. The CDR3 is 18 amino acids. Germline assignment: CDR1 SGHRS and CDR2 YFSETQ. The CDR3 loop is CASSSSGDRRQANYGYTF. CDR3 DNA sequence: TGCGCCAGCAGCTCGTCTGGGGACAGGAGACAAGCTAACTATGGCTACACCTTC. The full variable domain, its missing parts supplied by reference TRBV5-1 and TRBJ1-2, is KAGVTQTPRYLIKTRGQQVTLSCSPISGHRSVSWYQQTPGQGLQFLFEYFSETQRNKGNFPGRFSGRQFSNSRSEMNVSTLELGDSALYLCASSSSGDRRQANYGYTFGSGTRLTVV.

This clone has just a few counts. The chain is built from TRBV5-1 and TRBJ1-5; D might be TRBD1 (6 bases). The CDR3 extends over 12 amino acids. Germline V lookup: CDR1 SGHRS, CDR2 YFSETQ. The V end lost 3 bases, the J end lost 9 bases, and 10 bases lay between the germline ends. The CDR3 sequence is CASSSGDRPQHF. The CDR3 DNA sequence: TGCGCCAGCAGCTCAGGGGATCGGCCCCAGCATTTT. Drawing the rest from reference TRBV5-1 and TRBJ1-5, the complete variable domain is KAGVTQTPRYLIKTRGQQVTLSCSPISGHRSVSWYQQTPGQGLQFLFEYFSETQRNKGNFPGRFSGRQFSNSRSEMNVSTLELGDSALYLCASSSGDRPQHFGDGTRLSIL.

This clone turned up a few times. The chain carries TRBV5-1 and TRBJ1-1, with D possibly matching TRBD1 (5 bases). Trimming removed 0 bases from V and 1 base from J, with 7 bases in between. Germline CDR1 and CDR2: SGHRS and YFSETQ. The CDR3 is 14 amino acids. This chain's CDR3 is CASSLETGNTEAFF. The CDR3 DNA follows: TGCGCCAGCAGCTTGGAAACAGGGAACACTGAAGCTTTCTTT. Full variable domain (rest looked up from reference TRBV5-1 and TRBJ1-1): KAGVTQTPRYLIKTRGQQVTLSCSPISGHRSVSWYQQTPGQGLQFLFEYFSETQRNKGNFPGRFSGRQFSNSRSEMNVSTLELGDSALYLCASSLETGNTEAFFGQGTRLTVV.

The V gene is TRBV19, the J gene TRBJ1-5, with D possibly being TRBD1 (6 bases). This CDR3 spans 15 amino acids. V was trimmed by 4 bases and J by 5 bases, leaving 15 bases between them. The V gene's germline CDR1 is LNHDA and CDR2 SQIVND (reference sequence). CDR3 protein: CASSSPGEGDQPQHF. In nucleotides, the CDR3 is TGTGCCAGTAGTAGTCCCGGGGAGGGGGATCAGCCCCAGCATTTT.

CDR3 bases: TGTGCCAGCAGTTCCCGGGGAGGGCGCTTCACAGATACGCAGTATTTT. Amino acids: CASSSRGGRFTDTQYF. The chain joins TRBV28 to TRBJ2-3, with 7 bases lining up with TRBD2. The CDR3 is 16 residues long. V gave up 4 bases and J gave up 2 bases; unmatched junction bases: 9. Germline V gene sequence: CDR1 MDHEN, CDR2 SYDVKM.

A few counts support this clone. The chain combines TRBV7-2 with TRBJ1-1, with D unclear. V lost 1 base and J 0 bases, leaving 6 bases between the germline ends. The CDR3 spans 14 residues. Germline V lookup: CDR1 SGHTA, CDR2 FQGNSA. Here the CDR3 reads CASSLGQVNTEAFF. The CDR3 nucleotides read TGTGCCAGCAGCTTAGGGCAGGTGAACACTGAAGCTTTCTTT.

CDR3 DNA: TGCGCCAGCACCCGGGGAGAGGGTCAGCCCCAGCATTTT. This translates into CASTRGEGQPQHF. V gene TRBV10-2 combines with J gene TRBJ1-5; D unresolved. From germline, CDR1 is WSHSY and CDR2 SAAADI. This CDR3 has 13 residues. V lost 7 bases, J lost 6 bases, and 13 bases lay in between.

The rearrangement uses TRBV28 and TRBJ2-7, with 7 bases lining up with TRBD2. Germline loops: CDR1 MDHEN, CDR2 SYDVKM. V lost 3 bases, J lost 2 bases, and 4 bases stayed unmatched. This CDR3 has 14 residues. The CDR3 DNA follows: TGTGCCAGCAGTTTCCGACTAGCTCCCTACGAGCAGTACTTC. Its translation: CASSFRLAPYEQYF.

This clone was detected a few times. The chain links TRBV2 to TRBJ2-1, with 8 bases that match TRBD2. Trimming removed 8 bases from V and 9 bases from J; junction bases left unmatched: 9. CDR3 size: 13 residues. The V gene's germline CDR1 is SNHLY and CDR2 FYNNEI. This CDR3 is CASGAQRESEQFF. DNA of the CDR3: TGTGCCAGCGGGGCGCAGCGGGAGAGTGAGCAGTTCTTC.

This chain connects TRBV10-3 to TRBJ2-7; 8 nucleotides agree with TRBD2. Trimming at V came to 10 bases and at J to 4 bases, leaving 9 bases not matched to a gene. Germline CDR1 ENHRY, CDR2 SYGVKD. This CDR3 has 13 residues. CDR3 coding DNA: TGTGCCACCATAGCGGGAAGTTCTTACGAGCAGTACTTC. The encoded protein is CATIAGSSYEQYF.

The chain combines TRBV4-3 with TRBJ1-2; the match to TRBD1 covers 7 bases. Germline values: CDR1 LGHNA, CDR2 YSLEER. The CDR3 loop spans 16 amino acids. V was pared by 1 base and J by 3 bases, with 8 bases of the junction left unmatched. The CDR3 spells CASSQVTGAADYGYTF. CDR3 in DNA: TGCGCCAGCAGCCAAGTCACAGGGGCCGCGGACTATGGCTACACCTTC.

CDR3 amino acids: CASSSSTGYGETQYF. In DNA, the CDR3 is TGTGCCAGCAGCTCTTCGACAGGGTACGGGGAGACCCAGTACTTC. The chain joins TRBV28 to TRBJ2-5; 7 bases fit TRBD1. Germline CDR1 is MDHEN and CDR2 is SYDVKM. The CDR3 totals 15 residues. The J segment lost 5 bases and the V segment lost 6 bases, leaving 12 bases of the junction unmatched.

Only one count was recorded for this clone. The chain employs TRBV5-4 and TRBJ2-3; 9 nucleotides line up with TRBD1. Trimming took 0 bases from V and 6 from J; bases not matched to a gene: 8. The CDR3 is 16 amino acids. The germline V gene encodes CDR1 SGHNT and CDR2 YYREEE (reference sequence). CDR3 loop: CASSLVGQGIGDTQYF. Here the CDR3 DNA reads TGTGCCAGCAGCTTGGTTGGACAGGGGATAGGGGATACGCAGTATTTT.